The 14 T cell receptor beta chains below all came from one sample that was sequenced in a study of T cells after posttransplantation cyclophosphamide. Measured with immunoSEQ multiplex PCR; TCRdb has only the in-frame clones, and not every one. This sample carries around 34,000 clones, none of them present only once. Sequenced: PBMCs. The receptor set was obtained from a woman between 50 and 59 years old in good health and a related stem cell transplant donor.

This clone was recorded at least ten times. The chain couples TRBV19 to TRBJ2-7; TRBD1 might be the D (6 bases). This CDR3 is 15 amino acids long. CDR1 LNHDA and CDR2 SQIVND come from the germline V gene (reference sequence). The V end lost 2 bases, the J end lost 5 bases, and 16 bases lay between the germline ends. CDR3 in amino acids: CASSIKAGEGHEQYF. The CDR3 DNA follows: TGTGCCAGTAGTATAAAGGCAGGGGAAGGCCACGAGCAGTACTTC. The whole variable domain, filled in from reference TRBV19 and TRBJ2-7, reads DGGITQSPKYLFRKEGQNVTLSCEQNLNHDAMYWYRQDPGQGLRLIYYSQIVNDFQKGDIAEGYSVSREKKESFPLTVTSAQKNPTAFYLCASSIKAGEGHEQYFGPGTRLTVT.

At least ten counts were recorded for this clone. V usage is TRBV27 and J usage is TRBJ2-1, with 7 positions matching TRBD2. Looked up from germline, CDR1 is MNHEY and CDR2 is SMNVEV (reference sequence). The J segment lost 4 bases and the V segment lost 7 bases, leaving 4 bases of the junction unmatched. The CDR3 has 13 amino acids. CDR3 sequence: CASKPSGYNEQFF. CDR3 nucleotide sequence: TGTGCCAGCAAGCCTAGCGGATACAATGAGCAGTTCTTC.

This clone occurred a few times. The CDR3 here is CASNRGITGTVNTEAFF. The DNA of the CDR3 is TGTGCCAGTAATAGGGGGATAACCGGGACAGTGAACACTGAAGCTTTCTTT. This chain joins TRBV19 and TRBJ1-1; 7 bases are shared with TRBD1. The CDR3 has 17 residues. V trimming: 7 bases; J trimming: 0 bases; junction bases outside the gene matches: 14. In germline, CDR1 is LNHDA, CDR2 SQIVND (reference sequence).

CDR3 residues: CASRTLQETQYF. As DNA, the CDR3 is TGTGCCAGCAGAACTTTACAAGAGACCCAGTACTTC. V gene TRBV2 combines with J gene TRBJ2-5; D remains unclear. The CDR3 is 12 residues long. CDR1 is SNHLY and CDR2 is FYNNEI in the germline V gene. V lost 6 bases, J lost 2 bases, and 7 bases lay in between.

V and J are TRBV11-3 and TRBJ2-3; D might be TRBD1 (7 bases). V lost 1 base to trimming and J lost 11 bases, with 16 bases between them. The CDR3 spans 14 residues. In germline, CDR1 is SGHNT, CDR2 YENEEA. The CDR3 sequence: CASSLVTEGDRQYF. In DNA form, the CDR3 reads TGTGCCAGCAGCTTAGTTACGGAGGGGGACAGGCAGTATTTT.

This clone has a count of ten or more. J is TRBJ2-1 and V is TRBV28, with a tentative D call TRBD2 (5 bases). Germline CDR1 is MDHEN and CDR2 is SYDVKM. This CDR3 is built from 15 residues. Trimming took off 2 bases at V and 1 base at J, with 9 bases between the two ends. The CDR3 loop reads CASSLGGHSYNEQFF. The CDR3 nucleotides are TGTGCCAGCAGTTTAGGCGGGCATTCCTACAATGAGCAGTTCTTC.

CDR3 DNA sequence: TGTGCCAGCAGTGATCCAGGGGGCCAAGAGACCCAGTACTTC. It encodes CASSDPGGQETQYF. The chain links TRBV25-1 to TRBJ2-5; 7 nucleotides agree with TRBD1. Germline CDR1 is MGHDK and CDR2 is SYGVNS. The CDR3 sequence is 14 residues long. V lost 3 bases to trimming and J lost 1 base; unmatched junction nucleotides: 2.

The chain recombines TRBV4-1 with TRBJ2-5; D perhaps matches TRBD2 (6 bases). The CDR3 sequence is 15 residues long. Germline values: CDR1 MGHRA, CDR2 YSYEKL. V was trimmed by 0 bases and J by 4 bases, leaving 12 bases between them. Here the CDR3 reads CASSQDQRGGETQYF. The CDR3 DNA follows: TGCGCCAGCAGCCAAGATCAGAGGGGAGGAGAGACCCAGTACTTC.

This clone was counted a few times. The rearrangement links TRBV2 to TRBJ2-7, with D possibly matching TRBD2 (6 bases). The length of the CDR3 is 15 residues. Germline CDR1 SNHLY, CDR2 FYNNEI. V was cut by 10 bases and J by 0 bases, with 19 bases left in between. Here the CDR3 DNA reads TGTGCCACCTCACCGGGGGTCCCCATCTCCTACGAGCAGTACTTC. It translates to CATSPGVPISYEQYF.

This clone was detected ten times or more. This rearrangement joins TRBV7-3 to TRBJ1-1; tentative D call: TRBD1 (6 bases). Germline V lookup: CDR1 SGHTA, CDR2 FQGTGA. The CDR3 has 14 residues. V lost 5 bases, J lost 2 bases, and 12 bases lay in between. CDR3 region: CASSLGTLNTEAFF. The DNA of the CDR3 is TGTGCCAGCAGCCTCGGGACACTCAACACTGAAGCTTTCTTT. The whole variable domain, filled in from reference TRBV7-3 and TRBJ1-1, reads GAGVSQTPSNKVTEKGKYVELRCDPISGHTALYWYRQSLGQGPEFLIYFQGTGAADDSGLPNDRFFAVRPEGSVSTLKIQRTERGDSAVYLCASSLGTLNTEAFFGQGTRLTVV.

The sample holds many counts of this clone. The CDR3 DNA sequence: TGTGCCAGCAGTTACAGCTACAATGAAAAACTGTTTTTT. Its protein product is CASSYSYNEKLFF. The chain couples TRBV27 to TRBJ1-4; D is ambiguous. The germline gives CDR1 MNHEY, CDR2 SMNVEV (reference sequence). Deletions cut 4 bases from V and 5 bases from J, with 8 bases between. The CDR3 runs 13 residues. Together with reference TRBV27 and TRBJ1-4, the CDR3 gives the full variable domain: EAQVTQNPRYLITVTGKKLTVTCSQNMNHEYMSWYRQDPGLGLRQIYYSMNVEVTDKGDVPEGYKVSRKEKRNFPLILESPSPNQTSLYFCASSYSYNEKLFFGSGTQLSVL.

In DNA form, the CDR3 reads TGTGCCAGCAGCCGCGGGACAGCACAAGAGACCCAGTACTTC. This sequence encodes CASSRGTAQETQYF. The rearrangement uses TRBV7-8 and TRBJ2-5, with D possibly being TRBD1 (7 bases). Germline values: CDR1 SGHVS, CDR2 FQNEAQ. The CDR3 covers 14 residues. V lost 5 bases to trimming and J lost 2 bases, with 12 bases between them.

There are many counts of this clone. The CDR3 region is CASSLAGQGRGNTIYF. CDR3 nucleotide sequence: TGCGCCAGCAGCTTGGCGGGACAGGGTCGGGGAAACACCATATATTTT. The chain is built from TRBV5-1 and TRBJ1-3; 9 nucleotides align to TRBD1. The V and J ends lost 0 bases and 4 bases, in that order; junction bases with no gene match: 5. Germline V gene sequence: CDR1 SGHRS, CDR2 YFSETQ. This CDR3 is 16 amino acids long.

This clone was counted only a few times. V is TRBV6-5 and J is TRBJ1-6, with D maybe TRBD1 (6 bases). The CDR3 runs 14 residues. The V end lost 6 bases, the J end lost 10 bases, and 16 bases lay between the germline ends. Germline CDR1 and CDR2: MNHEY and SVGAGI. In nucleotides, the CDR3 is TGTGCCAGCAGGACAGACAGGAGCCAATCACCCCTCCACTTT. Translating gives CASRTDRSQSPLHF.